Sequencing of this T cell receptor beta chain was carried out in a study of T cell changes during pregnancy in multiple sclerosis. The protocol was immunoSEQ multiplex PCR, while the TCRdb copy is restricted to in-frame clones and leaves out a portion. The sample has under 55,000 clones, roughly 90% seen once. In germline, CDR1 is MNHEY, CDR2 SMNVEV (reference sequence). This CDR3 region has 18 residues. With 5 bases clipped from V and 6 bases from J, the junction kept 19 bases outside the gene matches. The receptor comes from a female donor with multiple sclerosis, enrolled in a pregnancy study. The sequencing sample was made of PBMCs (not recorded whether the cells were cultured). The V and J genes are TRBV27 and TRBJ2-3; 8 bases fit TRBD1. The CDR3 region has the DNA TGTGCCAGCAGTCGACTCCGACAGGGGAGTTTAGGATGGGATACGCAGTATTTT. As protein: CASSRLRQGSLGWDTQYF.